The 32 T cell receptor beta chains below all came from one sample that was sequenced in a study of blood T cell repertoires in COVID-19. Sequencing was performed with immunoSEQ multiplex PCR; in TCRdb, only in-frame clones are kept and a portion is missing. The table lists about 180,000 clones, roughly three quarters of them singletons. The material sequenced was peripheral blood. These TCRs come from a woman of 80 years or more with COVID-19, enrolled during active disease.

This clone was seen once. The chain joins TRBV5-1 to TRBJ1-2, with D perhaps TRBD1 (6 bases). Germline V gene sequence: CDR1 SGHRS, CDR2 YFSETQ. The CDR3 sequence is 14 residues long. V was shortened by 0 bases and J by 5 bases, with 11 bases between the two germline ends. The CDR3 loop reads CASSLVGGRYGYTF. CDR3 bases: TGCGCCAGCAGCTTGGTCGGGGGGCGGTATGGCTACACCTTC. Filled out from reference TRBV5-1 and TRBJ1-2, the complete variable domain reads KAGVTQTPRYLIKTRGQQVTLSCSPISGHRSVSWYQQTPGQGLQFLFEYFSETQRNKGNFPGRFSGRQFSNSRSEMNVSTLELGDSALYLCASSLVGGRYGYTFGSGTRLTVV.

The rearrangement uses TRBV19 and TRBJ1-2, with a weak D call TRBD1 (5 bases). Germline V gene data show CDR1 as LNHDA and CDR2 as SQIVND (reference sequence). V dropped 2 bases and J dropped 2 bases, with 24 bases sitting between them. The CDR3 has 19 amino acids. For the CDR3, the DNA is TGTGCCAGTAGTATAATCTGGGGAAGAACAGGTGGACGGAACTATGGCTACACCTTC. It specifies CASSIIWGRTGGRNYGYTF.

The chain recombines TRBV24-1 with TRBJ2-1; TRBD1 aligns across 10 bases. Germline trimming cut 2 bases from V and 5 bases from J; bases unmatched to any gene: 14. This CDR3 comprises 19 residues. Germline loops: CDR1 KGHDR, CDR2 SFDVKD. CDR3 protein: CATSDSPLRTGGVHNEQFF. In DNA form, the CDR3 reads TGTGCCACCAGTGATTCTCCTCTCAGGACAGGGGGGGTGCACAATGAGCAGTTCTTC.

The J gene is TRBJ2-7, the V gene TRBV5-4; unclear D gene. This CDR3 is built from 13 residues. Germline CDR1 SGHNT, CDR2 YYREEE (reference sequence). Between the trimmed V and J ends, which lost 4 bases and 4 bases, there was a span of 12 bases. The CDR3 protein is CASSHIPGYEQYF. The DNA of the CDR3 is TGTGCCAGCAGCCACATTCCTGGTTACGAGCAGTACTTC.

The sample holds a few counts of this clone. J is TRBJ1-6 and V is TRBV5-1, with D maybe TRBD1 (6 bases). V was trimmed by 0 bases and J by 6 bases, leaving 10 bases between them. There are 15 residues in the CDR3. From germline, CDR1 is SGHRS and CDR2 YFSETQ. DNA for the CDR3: TGCGCCAGCAGCTTGGCGGGGGGCCGTAATTCACCCCTCCACTTT. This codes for CASSLAGGRNSPLHF.

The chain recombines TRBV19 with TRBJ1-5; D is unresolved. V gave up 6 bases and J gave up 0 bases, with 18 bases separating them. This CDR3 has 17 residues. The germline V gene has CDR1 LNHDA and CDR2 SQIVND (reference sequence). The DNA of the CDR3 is TGTGCCAGTAGGTATAGCCATTTACGCTATAGCAATCAGCCCCAGCATTTT. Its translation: CASRYSHLRYSNQPQHF.

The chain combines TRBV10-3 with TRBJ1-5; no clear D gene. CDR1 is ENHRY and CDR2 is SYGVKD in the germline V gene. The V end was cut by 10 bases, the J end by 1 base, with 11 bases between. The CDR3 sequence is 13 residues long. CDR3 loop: CATPQSSNQPQHF. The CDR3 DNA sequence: TGTGCCACCCCCCAGTCAAGCAATCAGCCCCAGCATTTT.

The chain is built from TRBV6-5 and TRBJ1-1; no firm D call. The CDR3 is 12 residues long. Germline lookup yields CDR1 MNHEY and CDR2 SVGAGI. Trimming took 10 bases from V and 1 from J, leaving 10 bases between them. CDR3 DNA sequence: TGTGCCACCTACGCGGGGAACACTGAAGCTTTCTTT. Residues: CATYAGNTEAFF.

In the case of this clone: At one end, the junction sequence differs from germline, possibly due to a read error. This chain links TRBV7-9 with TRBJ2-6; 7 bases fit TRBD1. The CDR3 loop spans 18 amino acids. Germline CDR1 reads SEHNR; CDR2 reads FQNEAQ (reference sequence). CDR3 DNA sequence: TGTGCCAGCAGGTTAGAAGGGGACAGCGGCTCTGGGGCCAACGTCCTGACTTTC. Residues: CASRLEGDSGSGANVLTF.

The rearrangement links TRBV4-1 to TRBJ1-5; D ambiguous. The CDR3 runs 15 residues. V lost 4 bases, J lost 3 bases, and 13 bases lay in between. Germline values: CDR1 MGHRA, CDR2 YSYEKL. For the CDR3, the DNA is TGCGCCAGCAGCCCGTCCAGCGGGGACAATCAGCCCCAGCATTTT. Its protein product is CASSPSSGDNQPQHF.

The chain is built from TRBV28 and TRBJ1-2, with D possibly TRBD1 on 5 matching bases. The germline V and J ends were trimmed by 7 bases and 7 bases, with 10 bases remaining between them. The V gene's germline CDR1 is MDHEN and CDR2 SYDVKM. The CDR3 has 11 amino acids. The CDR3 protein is CASTERGGYTF. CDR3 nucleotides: TGTGCCAGCACCGAAAGGGGTGGCTACACCTTC.

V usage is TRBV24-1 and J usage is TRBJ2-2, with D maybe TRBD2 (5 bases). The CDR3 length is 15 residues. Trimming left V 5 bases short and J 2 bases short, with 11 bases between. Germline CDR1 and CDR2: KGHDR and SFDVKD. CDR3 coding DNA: TGTGCCACCAGTGCCAGCGGCTTTAACACCGGGGAGCTGTTTTTT. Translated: CATSASGFNTGELFF.

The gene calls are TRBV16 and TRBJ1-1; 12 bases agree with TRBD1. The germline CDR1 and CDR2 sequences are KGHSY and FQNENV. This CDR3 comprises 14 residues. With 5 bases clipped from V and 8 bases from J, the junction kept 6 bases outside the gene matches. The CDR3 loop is CASSRGQGAGEAFF. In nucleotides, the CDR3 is TGTGCCAGCAGCAGGGGACAGGGGGCAGGGGAAGCTTTCTTT.

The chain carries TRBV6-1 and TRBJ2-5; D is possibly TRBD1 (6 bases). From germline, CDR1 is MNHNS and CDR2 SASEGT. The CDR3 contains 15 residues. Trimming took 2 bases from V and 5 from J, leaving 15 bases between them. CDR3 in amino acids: CASSETRGWSETQYF. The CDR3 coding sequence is TGTGCCAGCAGTGAAACCAGGGGTTGGAGCGAGACCCAGTACTTC.

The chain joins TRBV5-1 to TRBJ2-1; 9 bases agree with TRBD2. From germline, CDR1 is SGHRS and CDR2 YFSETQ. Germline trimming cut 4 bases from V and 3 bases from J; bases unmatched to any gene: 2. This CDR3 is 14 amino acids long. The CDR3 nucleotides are TGCGCCAGCAGCGAGCGGGGGGACTACAATGAGCAGTTCTTC. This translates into CASSERGDYNEQFF.

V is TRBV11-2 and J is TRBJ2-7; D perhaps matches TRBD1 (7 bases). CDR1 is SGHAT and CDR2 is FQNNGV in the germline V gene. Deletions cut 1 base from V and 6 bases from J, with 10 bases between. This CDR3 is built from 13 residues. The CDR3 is CASSLGQGGEQYF. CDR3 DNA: TGTGCCAGCAGCTTAGGACAGGGAGGCGAGCAGTACTTC.

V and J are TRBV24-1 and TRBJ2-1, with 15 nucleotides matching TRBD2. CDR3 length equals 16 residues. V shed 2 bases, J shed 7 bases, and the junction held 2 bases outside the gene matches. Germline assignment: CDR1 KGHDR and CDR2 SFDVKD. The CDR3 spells CATSDSGLAGGNEQFF. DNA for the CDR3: TGTGCCACCAGTGATTCCGGACTAGCGGGGGGGAATGAGCAGTTCTTC.

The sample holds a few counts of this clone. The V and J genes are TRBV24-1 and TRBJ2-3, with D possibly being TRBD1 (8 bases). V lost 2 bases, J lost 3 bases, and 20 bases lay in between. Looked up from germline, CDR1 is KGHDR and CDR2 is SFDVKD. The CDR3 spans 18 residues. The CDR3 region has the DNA TGTGCCACCAGTGATTGGCCTACAGGGGGAGGGGGGACAGATACGCAGTATTTT. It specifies CATSDWPTGGGGTDTQYF.

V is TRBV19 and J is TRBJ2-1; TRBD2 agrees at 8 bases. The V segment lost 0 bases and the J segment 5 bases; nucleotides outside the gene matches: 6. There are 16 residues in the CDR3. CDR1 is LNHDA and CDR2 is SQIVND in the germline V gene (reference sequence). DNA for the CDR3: TGTGCCAGTAGTATAGAACGGGGGGGCCTCCACAATGAGCAGTTCTTC. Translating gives CASSIERGGLHNEQFF.

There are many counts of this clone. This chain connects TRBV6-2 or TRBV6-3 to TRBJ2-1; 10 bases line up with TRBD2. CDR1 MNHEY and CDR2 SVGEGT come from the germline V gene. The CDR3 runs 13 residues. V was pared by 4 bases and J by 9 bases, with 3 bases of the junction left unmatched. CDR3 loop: CASSLTSGIEQFF. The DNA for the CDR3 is TGTGCCAGCAGTTTAACTAGCGGGATTGAGCAGTTCTTC.

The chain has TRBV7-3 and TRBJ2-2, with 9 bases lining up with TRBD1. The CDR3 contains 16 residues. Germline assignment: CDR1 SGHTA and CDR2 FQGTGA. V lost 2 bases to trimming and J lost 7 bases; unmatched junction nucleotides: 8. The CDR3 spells CASSLGTGYYFGELFF. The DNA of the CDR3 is TGTGCCAGCAGCTTAGGGACAGGGTACTACTTCGGGGAGCTGTTTTTT.

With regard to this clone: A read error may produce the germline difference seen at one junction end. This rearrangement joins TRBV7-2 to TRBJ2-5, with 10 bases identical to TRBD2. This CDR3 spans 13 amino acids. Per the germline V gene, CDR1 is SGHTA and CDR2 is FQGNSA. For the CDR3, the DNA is TGTGCCAGCAGCTTAAAAGACTCCGGGACTAGCGACTTC. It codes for CASSLKDSGTSDF.

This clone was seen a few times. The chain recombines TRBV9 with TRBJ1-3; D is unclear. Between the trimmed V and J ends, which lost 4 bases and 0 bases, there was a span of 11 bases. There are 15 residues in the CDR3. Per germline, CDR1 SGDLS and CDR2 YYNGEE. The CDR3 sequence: CASSPSVVSGNTIYF. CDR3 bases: TGTGCCAGCAGCCCTTCGGTTGTCTCTGGAAACACCATATATTTT.

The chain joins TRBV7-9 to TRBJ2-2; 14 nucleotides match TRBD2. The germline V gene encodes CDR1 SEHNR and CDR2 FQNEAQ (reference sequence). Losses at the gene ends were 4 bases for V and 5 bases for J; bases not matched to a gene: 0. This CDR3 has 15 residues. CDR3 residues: CASSWTSGRTGELFF. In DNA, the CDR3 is TGTGCCAGCAGCTGGACTAGCGGGAGGACCGGGGAGCTGTTTTTT.

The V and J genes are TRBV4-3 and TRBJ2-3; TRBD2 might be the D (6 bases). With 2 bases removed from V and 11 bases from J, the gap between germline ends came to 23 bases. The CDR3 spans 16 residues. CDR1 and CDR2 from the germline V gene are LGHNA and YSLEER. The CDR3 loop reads CASSQSQSGVGGLQYF. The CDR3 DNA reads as TGCGCCAGCAGCCAATCCCAGTCGGGTGTCGGGGGTCTGCAGTATTTT.

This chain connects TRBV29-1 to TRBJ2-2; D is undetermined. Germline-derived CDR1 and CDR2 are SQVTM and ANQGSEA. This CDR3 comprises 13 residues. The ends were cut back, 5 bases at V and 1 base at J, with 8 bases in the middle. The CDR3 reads CSVTNRNTGELFF. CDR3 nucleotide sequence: TGCAGCGTTACGAATAGGAACACCGGGGAGCTGTTTTTT.

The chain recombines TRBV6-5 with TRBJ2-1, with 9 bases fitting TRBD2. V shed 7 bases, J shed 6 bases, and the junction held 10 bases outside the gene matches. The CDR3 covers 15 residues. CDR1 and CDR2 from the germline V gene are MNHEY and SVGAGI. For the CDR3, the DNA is TGTGCCAGCACCCGGGGACTAGCTCCCCCCAATGAGCAGTTCTTC. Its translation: CASTRGLAPPNEQFF.

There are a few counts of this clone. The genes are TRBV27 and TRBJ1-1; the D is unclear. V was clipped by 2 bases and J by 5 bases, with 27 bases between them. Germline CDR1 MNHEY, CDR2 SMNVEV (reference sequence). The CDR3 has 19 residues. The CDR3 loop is CASSLRTSIALKRVTEAFF. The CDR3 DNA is TGTGCCAGCAGTTTACGTACCTCGATCGCCCTCAAAAGAGTGACTGAAGCTTTCTTT.

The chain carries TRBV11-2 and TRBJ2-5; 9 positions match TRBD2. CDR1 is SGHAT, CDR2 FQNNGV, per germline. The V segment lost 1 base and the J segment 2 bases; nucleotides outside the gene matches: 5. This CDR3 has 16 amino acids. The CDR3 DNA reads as TGTGCCAGCAGCTTAGGGTCTAGCGGGGAACAAGAGACCCAGTACTTC. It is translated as CASSLGSSGEQETQYF. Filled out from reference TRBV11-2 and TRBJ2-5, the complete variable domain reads EAGVAQSPRYKIIEKRQSVAFWCNPISGHATLYWYQQILGQGPKLLIQFQNNGVVDDSQLPKDRFSAERLKGVDSTLKIQPAKLEDSAVYLCASSLGSSGEQETQYFGPGTRLLVL.

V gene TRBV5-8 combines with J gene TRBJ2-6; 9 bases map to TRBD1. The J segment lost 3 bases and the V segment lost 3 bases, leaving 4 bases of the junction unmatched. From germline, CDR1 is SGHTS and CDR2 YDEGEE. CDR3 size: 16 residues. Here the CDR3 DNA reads TGTGCCAGCAGCTCCGGGACAGGGTATGGGGCCAACGTCCTGACTTTC. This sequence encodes CASSSGTGYGANVLTF. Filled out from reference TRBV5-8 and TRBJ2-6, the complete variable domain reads EAGVTQSPTHLIKTRGQQATLRCSPISGHTSVYWYQQALGLGLQFLLWYDEGEERNRGNFPPRFSGRQFPNYSSELNVNALELEDSALYLCASSSGTGYGANVLTFGAGSRLTVL.

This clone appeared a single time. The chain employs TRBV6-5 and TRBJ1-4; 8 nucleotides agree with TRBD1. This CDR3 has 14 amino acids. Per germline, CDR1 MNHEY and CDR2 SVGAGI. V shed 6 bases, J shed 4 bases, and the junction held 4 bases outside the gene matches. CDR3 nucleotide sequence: TGTGCCAGCAGCCTGACAGGGGATAATGAAAAACTGTTTTTT. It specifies CASSLTGDNEKLFF.

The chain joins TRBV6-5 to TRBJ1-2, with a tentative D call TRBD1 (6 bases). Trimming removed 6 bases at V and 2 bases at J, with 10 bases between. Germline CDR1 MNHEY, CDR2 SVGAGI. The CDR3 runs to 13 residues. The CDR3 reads CASRRQENYGYTF. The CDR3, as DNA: TGTGCCAGCAGACGACAGGAGAACTATGGCTACACCTTC.